Following are 17 T cell receptor beta chains from one sample sequenced in a study of blood T cell repertoires in COVID-19. Here immunoSEQ multiplex PCR was the method, and the copy in TCRdb shows in-frame clones only, minus some. Of about 180,000 clones in the sample, roughly nine tenths are singletons; the top ten hold about 2.1%. Sequencing was performed on PBMCs or T cells enriched from blood (not recorded which). These receptors all stem from a middle-aged woman with acute COVID-19.

The chain joins TRBV11-2 to TRBJ2-7; D gene unclear. Trimming stripped 3 bases from V and 4 bases from J, with 4 bases between. This CDR3 region has 11 residues. Germline values: CDR1 SGHAT, CDR2 FQNNGV. Here the CDR3 DNA reads TGTGCCAGCAGCTTGGCTTACGAGCAGTACTTC. As protein: CASSLAYEQYF.

This clone showed up just once. CDR3 nucleotide sequence: TGCGCCAGCAGCTCTTCCGGGACAGGGCATAACGAGCAGTACTTC. It is translated as CASSSSGTGHNEQYF. The chain carries TRBV5-1 and TRBJ2-7; TRBD1 matches at 9 bases. Losses at the gene ends were 3 bases for V and 5 bases for J; bases not matched to a gene: 9. Per the germline V gene, CDR1 is SGHRS and CDR2 is YFSETQ. This CDR3 spans 15 amino acids. The whole variable domain, filled in from reference TRBV5-1 and TRBJ2-7, reads KAGVTQTPRYLIKTRGQQVTLSCSPISGHRSVSWYQQTPGQGLQFLFEYFSETQRNKGNFPGRFSGRQFSNSRSEMNVSTLELGDSALYLCASSSSGTGHNEQYFGPGTRLTVT.

The rearrangement joins TRBV30 to TRBJ1-6; 10 bases fit TRBD1. Germline V gene sequence: CDR1 GTSNPN, CDR2 SVGIG (reference sequence). Germline trimming cut 4 bases from V and 10 bases from J; bases unmatched to any gene: 7. This CDR3 is 14 amino acids long. Here the CDR3 DNA reads TGTGCCTGGACCCCAGGGACAGGGGTCTCACCCCTCCACTTT. The encoded protein is CAWTPGTGVSPLHF. Full variable domain (outside the CDR3, taken from reference TRBV30 and TRBJ1-6): SQTIHQWPATLVQPVGSPLSLECTVEGTSNPNLYWYRQAAGRGLQLLFYSVGIGQISSEVPQNLSASRPQDRQFILSSKKLLLSDSGFYLCAWTPGTGVSPLHFGNGTRLTVT.

The chain uses TRBV9 and TRBJ2-3, with D tentatively TRBD1 (5 bases). With 0 bases removed from V and 0 bases from J, the gap between germline ends came to 8 bases. This CDR3 is built from 15 residues. Germline V gene data show CDR1 as SGDLS and CDR2 as YYNGEE. CDR3 nucleotides: TGTGCCAGCAGCGTAGCATCAGGGAGCACAGATACGCAGTATTTT. This sequence encodes CASSVASGSTDTQYF.

The rearrangement links TRBV6-2 or TRBV6-3 to TRBJ1-3; D is uncertain. The CDR3 has 19 residues. Germline V CDR1 and CDR2: MNHEY, SVGEGT. The V end was cut by 0 bases, the J end by 2 bases, with 20 bases between. CDR3 sequence (DNA): TGTGCCAGCAGTTACTCGAATCCCGGGTTGGTAGTGGCTGGAAACACCATATATTTT. Translated, it gives CASSYSNPGLVVAGNTIYF.

The chain links TRBV7-2 to TRBJ2-3; D possibly corresponds to TRBD2 (6 bases). Trimming left V 1 base short and J 2 bases short, with 10 bases between. CDR1 and CDR2 from the germline V gene are SGHTA and FQGNSA. The CDR3 runs to 15 residues. Here the CDR3 reads CASSLGGRITDTQYF. The DNA of the CDR3 is TGTGCCAGCAGCTTAGGGGGGAGGATCACAGATACGCAGTATTTT.

The CDR3 DNA follows: TGTGCCACCAGTGATTCACAGGGGGTGCAAGGACTGTTTTTT. Translating it yields CATSDSQGVQGLFF. The chain carries TRBV24-1 and TRBJ1-4; 8 positions match TRBD1. CDR3 size: 14 residues. Trimming cost V 2 bases and J 13 bases; bases outside gene matches: 8. The germline CDR1 and CDR2 sequences are KGHDR and SFDVKD.

This clone was picked up a small number of times. J is TRBJ2-6 and V is TRBV11-2, with D perhaps matching TRBD2 (5 bases). CDR3 length: 17 residues. V was shortened by 0 bases and J by 1 base, with 10 bases between the two germline ends. The germline CDR1 and CDR2 sequences are SGHAT and FQNNGV. Here the CDR3 reads CASSLDSGISGANVLTF. The CDR3 DNA reads TGTGCCAGCAGCTTAGATTCGGGGATTTCTGGGGCCAACGTCCTGACTTTC.

The CDR3: CASSNKHF. CDR3 in DNA: TGTGCCAGCAGCAATAAACATTTT. The rearrangement links TRBV21-1 to TRBJ1-5. TRBV21-1 is a pseudogene. This CDR3 is 8 amino acids long.

The V and J genes are TRBV3-1 (or the pseudogene TRBV3-2) and TRBJ2-5; TRBD2 matches 8 bases. J was trimmed by 5 bases and V by 4 bases; bases with no gene match: 12. Germline CDR1 reads LGHDT; CDR2 reads YNNKEL (reference sequence). CDR3 length: 16 amino acids. This CDR3 is CASSPLGAGVGETQYF. For the CDR3, the DNA is TGTGCCAGCAGCCCACTGGGAGCGGGGGTGGGGGAGACCCAGTACTTC.

The chain recombines TRBV6-5 with TRBJ1-1; tentative D call: TRBD1 (6 bases). Trimming removed 6 bases at V and 1 base at J, with 12 bases between. The V gene's germline CDR1 is MNHEY and CDR2 SVGAGI. The CDR3 has 14 amino acids. CDR3 DNA: TGTGCCAGCAGCCACAGGGCACCGAACACTGAAGCTTTCTTT. This gives the protein CASSHRAPNTEAFF.

V is TRBV14 and J is TRBJ2-2, with 8 bases lining up with TRBD2. Germline V CDR1 and CDR2: SGHDN, FVKESK. The CDR3 is 17 amino acids. The trim removed 4 bases at V and 4 bases at J, leaving 11 bases unmatched. CDR3: CASSPSWRGGPTGELFF. CDR3 DNA: TGTGCCAGCAGCCCTTCATGGCGCGGGGGGCCCACCGGGGAGCTGTTTTTT.

The rearrangement uses TRBV5-6 and TRBJ2-4; 8 bases align to TRBD1. Looked up from germline, CDR1 is SGHDT and CDR2 is YYEEEE. Trimming removed 0 bases from V and 7 bases from J; junction bases left unmatched: 3. There are 14 residues in the CDR3. CDR3 nucleotides: TGTGCCAGCAGCTTGGCGGACAGGGCGAACATTCAGTACTTC. Its translation: CASSLADRANIQYF.

V and J are TRBV10-3 and TRBJ1-2; no clear D. V shed 0 bases and J shed 1 base, with 12 bases lying between them. CDR3 length: 16 amino acids. Germline assignment: CDR1 ENHRY and CDR2 SYGVKD. The CDR3 DNA is TGTGCCATCAGTGAGTCCCTGGCAGGTTTTAACTATGGCTACACCTTC. Its translation is CAISESLAGFNYGYTF.

This clone was recorded only once. V and J are TRBV7-9 and TRBJ1-2; unclear D gene. CDR1 SEHNR and CDR2 FQNEAQ come from the germline V gene (reference sequence). The ends were cut back, 1 base at V and 2 bases at J, with 8 bases in the middle. The CDR3 runs to 14 residues. Here the CDR3 DNA reads TGTGCCAGCAGCTTAGTTAACGGGAACTATGGCTACACCTTC. Protein sequence: CASSLVNGNYGYTF. Full variable domain (rest looked up from reference TRBV7-9 and TRBJ1-2): DTGVSQNPRHKITKRGQNVTFRCDPISEHNRLYWYRQTLGQGPEFLTYFQNEAQLEKSRLLSDRFSAERPKGSFSTLEIQRTEQGDSAMYLCASSLVNGNYGYTFGSGTRLTVV.

This chain uses TRBV4-2 with TRBJ1-2; TRBD1 agrees at 7 bases. CDR1 is LGHNA and CDR2 is YNFKEQ in the germline V gene. The CDR3 runs 16 residues. V trimming: 0 bases; J trimming: 5 bases; junction bases outside the gene matches: 9. CDR3 coding DNA: TGTGCCAGCAGCCAAGATGGATCAGGGGGTGGTTATGGCTACACCTTC. This translates into CASSQDGSGGGYGYTF.

V and J are TRBV3-1 (or the pseudogene TRBV3-2) and TRBJ2-1; 9 bases agree with TRBD2. The CDR3 length is 15 residues. The J segment lost 9 bases and the V segment lost 1 base, leaving 7 bases of the junction unmatched. From germline, CDR1 is LGHDT and CDR2 YNNKEL (reference sequence). This CDR3 is CASSQAGRGGGEQFF. The DNA of the CDR3 is TGTGCCAGCAGCCAAGCCGGGCGGGGGGGCGGTGAGCAGTTCTTC.